The 19 T cell receptor beta chains below come from one sample, sequenced in a study of cytomegalovirus exposure and HLA in healthy donors. The PCR used 60 Vbeta and 13 Jbeta primers. Sequenced by immunoSEQ multiplex PCR; TCRdb stores in-frame clones only, minus some. Seen here are just over 150,000 clones, approximately 82% observed once, and the top ten hold about 6%. The specimen was PBMCs. The receptors were gathered from a man aged 50 or older in good health and CMV-seropositive.

This chain uses TRBV18 with TRBJ2-1; D may be TRBD2 (6 bases). The CDR3 is made up of 15 amino acids. The V gene's germline CDR1 is KGHSH and CDR2 LQKENI. V dropped 3 bases and J dropped 0 bases, with 9 bases sitting between them. The DNA of the CDR3 is TGTGCCAGCTCACCCCCGGGAGCCTCCTACAATGAGCAGTTCTTC. It encodes CASSPPGASYNEQFF. The full variable domain, in which reference TRBV18 and TRBJ2-1 provide the parts outside the CDR3, is NAGVMQNPRHLVRRRGQEARLRCSPMKGHSHVYWYRQLPEEGLKFMVYLQKENIIDESGMPKERFSAEFPKEGPSILRIQQVVRGDSAAYFCASSPPGASYNEQFFGPGTRLTVL.

V and J are TRBV9 and TRBJ1-3, with TRBD1 as a possible D gene (5 bases). Germline CDR1 is SGDLS and CDR2 is YYNGEE. V lost 3 bases, J lost 2 bases, and 9 bases lay in between. The CDR3 is made up of 14 amino acids. DNA of the CDR3: TGTGCCAGCAGCGCGGCAGGGACTGGAAACACCATATATTTT. This encodes CASSAAGTGNTIYF. Combining the CDR3 with reference TRBV9 and TRBJ1-3 gives the whole variable domain DSGVTQTPKHLITATGQRVTLRCSPRSGDLSVYWYQQSLDQGLQFLIQYYNGEERAKGNILERFSAQQFPDLHSELNLSSLELGDSALYFCASSAAGTGNTIYFGEGSWLTVV.

The chain couples TRBV5-5 to TRBJ1-3; no reliable D call. Trimming stripped 5 bases from V and 3 bases from J, with 15 bases between. This CDR3 is 15 amino acids long. Germline CDR1 SGHKS, CDR2 YYEKEE (reference sequence). CDR3 protein: CASSGDTDYGNTIYF. For the CDR3, the DNA is TGTGCCAGCAGTGGTGACACGGACTATGGAAACACCATATATTTT. The entire variable domain, with the rest obtained from reference TRBV5-5 and TRBJ1-3, is as follows: DAGVTQSPTHLIKTRGQQVTLRCSPISGHKSVSWYQQVLGQGPQFIFQYYEKEERGRGNFPDRFSARQFPNYSSELNVNALLLGDSALYLCASSGDTDYGNTIYFGEGSWLTVV.

This clone came up once. The rearrangement joins TRBV11-3 to TRBJ1-3; D may be TRBD1 (5 bases). V lost 5 bases, J lost 5 bases, and 13 bases lay in between. The length of the CDR3 is 14 residues. The germline gives CDR1 SGHNT, CDR2 YENEEA. CDR3 bases: TGTGCCAGCAGCCAGCCCCCAGGGAGAAACACCATATATTTT. It codes for CASSQPPGRNTIYF.

The rearrangement uses TRBV29-1 and TRBJ2-1; 8 bases map to TRBD1. Germline CDR1 reads SQVTM; CDR2 reads ANQGSEA. The CDR3 loop spans 12 amino acids. The trim removed 7 bases at V and 5 bases at J, leaving 4 bases unmatched. DNA for the CDR3: TGCAGCGGACAGGGGTGGAACAATGAGCAGTTCTTC. Translation gives CSGQGWNNEQFF.

This chain connects TRBV7-9 to TRBJ1-4; D is uncertain. The CDR3 totals 18 residues. With 0 bases removed from V and 5 bases from J, the gap between germline ends came to 19 bases. Per the germline V gene, CDR1 is SEHNR and CDR2 is FQNEAQ (reference sequence). CDR3 loop: CASSLAKGGSPQNEKLFF. CDR3 DNA: TGTGCCAGCAGCTTAGCAAAGGGCGGGTCCCCCCAGAATGAAAAACTGTTTTTT.

This clone was detected once. The J gene is TRBJ2-2, the V gene TRBV29-1, with D tentatively TRBD2 (5 bases). V lost 7 bases, J lost 4 bases, and 13 bases lay in between. The CDR3 is made up of 13 amino acids. Looked up from germline, CDR1 is SQVTM and CDR2 is ANQGSEA. CDR3 nucleotides: TGCAGCGACGGCCCCCGGGGCACCGGGGAGCTGTTTTTT. Translation gives CSDGPRGTGELFF.

This clone appeared a few times. This sequence joins TRBV13 and TRBJ1-1; D unclear. Germline CDR1 PRHDT, CDR2 FYEKMQ (reference sequence). This CDR3 contains 11 residues. V was trimmed by 7 bases and J by 5 bases, leaving 8 bases between them. CDR3 DNA: TGTGCCAGCACCCGGAGGACTGAAGCTTTCTTT. Protein: CASTRRTEAFF. Using reference TRBV13 and TRBJ1-1 for the parts outside the CDR3, the full variable domain is AAGVIQSPRHLIKEKRETATLKCYPIPRHDTVYWYQQGPGQDPQFLISFYEKMQSDKGSIPDRFSAQQFSDYHSELNMSSLELGDSALYFCASTRRTEAFFGQGTRLTVV.

The chain couples TRBV6-1 to TRBJ2-4; the match to TRBD1 covers 9 bases. The V and J ends lost 5 bases and 8 bases, in that order; junction bases with no gene match: 10. Looked up from germline, CDR1 is MNHNS and CDR2 is SASEGT. CDR3 length: 15 residues. The CDR3: CASSPGTGFGDIQYF. The CDR3 DNA reads as TGTGCCAGCAGTCCCGGGACAGGGTTCGGAGACATTCAGTACTTC.

The chain uses TRBV19 and TRBJ2-7, with TRBD1 matching over 8 bases. CDR1 is LNHDA and CDR2 is SQIVND in the germline V gene (reference sequence). CDR3 length: 13 residues. With V trimmed by 6 bases and J by 3 bases, 4 bases remained unmatched. In DNA, the CDR3 is TGTGCCAGTAGACAGGGGGTAAACTACGAGCAGTACTTC. It is translated as CASRQGVNYEQYF.

The chain uses TRBV4-1 and TRBJ1-5, with D maybe TRBD1 (5 bases). Germline CDR1 and CDR2: MGHRA and YSYEKL. Trimming pared 0 bases from V and 7 bases from J, leaving 13 bases between. The CDR3 runs to 15 residues. The CDR3 region has the DNA TGCGCCAGCAGCCAAGATCGCGGGGGAGGGCAGCCCCAGCATTTT. Encoded protein: CASSQDRGGGQPQHF.

DNA for the CDR3: TGTGCCAGCAGCTTGGGACTAGCGGATCAGGAGACCCAGTACTTC. This encodes CASSLGLADQETQYF. The rearrangement links TRBV5-6 to TRBJ2-5; 9 positions match TRBD2. CDR3 length: 15 residues. Unmatched junction bases numbered 5, after V lost 0 bases and J lost 5 bases. Germline V gives CDR1 SGHDT, CDR2 YYEEEE.

A few counts support this clone. The V gene is TRBV14, the J gene TRBJ1-2; D is possibly TRBD1 (6 bases). The V and J ends lost 1 base and 4 bases respectively, with 13 bases between them. Germline assignment: CDR1 SGHDN and CDR2 FVKESK. This CDR3 has 15 amino acids. CDR3 coding DNA: TGTGCCAGCAGCCAAGCCCTCGGGACAACCTATGGCTACACCTTC. This translates into CASSQALGTTYGYTF.

This chain links TRBV2 with TRBJ1-2; D gene unclear. V gave up 8 bases and J gave up 0 bases, with 13 bases separating them. CDR1 SNHLY and CDR2 FYNNEI come from the germline V gene. This CDR3 has 14 amino acids. The CDR3 sequence is CASRTRSANYGYTF. The CDR3 DNA is TGTGCCAGCCGCACCAGATCAGCTAACTATGGCTACACCTTC.

This clone was picked up one time. The chain couples TRBV5-1 to TRBJ2-3; D may be TRBD1 (8 bases). This CDR3 spans 14 amino acids. The germline V and J ends were trimmed by 0 bases and 9 bases, with 14 bases remaining between them. CDR1 and CDR2 from the germline V gene are SGHRS and YFSETQ. This CDR3 is CASSLGGQGGTQYF. The CDR3, as DNA: TGCGCCAGCAGCTTGGGAGGACAGGGAGGGACGCAGTATTTT. Using reference TRBV5-1 and TRBJ2-3 for the parts outside the CDR3, the full variable domain is KAGVTQTPRYLIKTRGQQVTLSCSPISGHRSVSWYQQTPGQGLQFLFEYFSETQRNKGNFPGRFSGRQFSNSRSEMNVSTLELGDSALYLCASSLGGQGGTQYFGPGTRLTVL.

To note about this clone: Other DNA sequences within the sample encode an identical CDR3. The CDR3 reads CASSSGTGSYEQYF. The CDR3 bases are TGCGCCAGCAGCTCCGGGACAGGGTCCTACGAGCAGTACTTC. The genes are TRBV5-1 and TRBJ2-7; TRBD1 matches 9 bases. Per germline, CDR1 SGHRS and CDR2 YFSETQ. The CDR3 has 14 residues. The J segment lost 1 base and the V segment lost 3 bases, leaving 2 bases of the junction unmatched.

The chain uses TRBV6-6 and TRBJ1-4; 10 bases match TRBD1. CDR3 length equals 15 residues. Per the germline V gene, CDR1 is MNHNY and CDR2 is SVGAGI (reference sequence). J gave up 3 bases and V 9 bases, and 7 bases lay outside the gene matches. The CDR3 is CASMTGGISNEKLFF. The CDR3 nucleotides are TGTGCCAGTATGACAGGGGGCATATCTAATGAAAAACTGTTTTTT.

This rearrangement joins TRBV5-6 to TRBJ2-7; 7 bases agree with TRBD2. The CDR3 has 13 residues. Losses at the gene ends were 4 bases for V and 3 bases for J; bases not matched to a gene: 4. Germline loops: CDR1 SGHDT, CDR2 YYEEEE. CDR3 bases: TGTGCCAGCAGCCACTGGGGGGGCTACGAGCAGTACGTC. Encoded protein: CASSHWGGYEQYV.

The genes are TRBV5-1 and TRBJ2-1; 7 bases line up with TRBD2. The CDR3 is 16 residues long. Germline CDR1 SGHRS, CDR2 YFSETQ. V dropped 2 bases and J dropped 1; count of bases not matched to a gene: 6. The CDR3 bases are TGCGCCAGCAGCTTTCGACTAGCAAGGTCCTACAATGAGCAGTTCTTC. The encoded protein is CASSFRLARSYNEQFF.